The present entry profiles one T cell receptor (beta chain) with its context. Its antigen is unknown. The data are from a study of T cell repertoires in cytomegalovirus infection. About the study: TCR beta signatures that were public indicated CMV infection and matching HLA type.

One entry per CDR3 protein results from TCRdb running MiXCR on the reads. The data contain fewer than 300,000 distinct CDR3 sequences, about a quarter of them seen just once; the ten biggest clones take up about 14%. Regarding the study as a whole: Carriers of CMV and the relevant HLA type were discriminated by public TCR beta frequency.

This TCR was recovered from a human donor in good health (CMV status not recorded). Some clones in this sample may be carry-over from other donors' samples. Sequenced: PBMCs.

The CDR3 sequence: CSAVNRVRSEQFF. CDR3 DNA: TGCAGTGCTGTCAACAGGGTTCGTAGTGAGCAGTTCTTC. J is TRBJ2-1 and V is TRBV20-1; D might be TRBD1 (6 bases). This CDR3 is 13 amino acids long. V lost 5 bases, J lost 9 bases, and 17 bases lay in between. The germline CDR1 and CDR2 sequences are DFQATT and SNEGSKA (reference sequence).